The 25 T cell receptor beta chains presented below share a single source sample, sequenced in a study of blood T cell repertoires in COVID-19. Using immunoSEQ multiplex PCR, the repertoire was profiled, and TCRdb retains in-frame clones only, with some absent. The sample yields 45,000 to 70,000 clones, about nine tenths seen once. Sequencing input: peripheral blood. The receptors were sampled from a woman aged 60-75 years with active COVID-19.

V is TRBV7-3 and J is TRBJ2-2; 10 bases are shared with TRBD2. The germline V gene encodes CDR1 SGHTA and CDR2 FQGTGA. Trimming removed 0 bases from V and 4 bases from J; junction bases left unmatched: 2. The CDR3 loop spans 16 amino acids. The CDR3 loop is CASSLTIAGGTGELFF. For the CDR3, the DNA is TGTGCCAGCAGCTTAACAATAGCGGGGGGCACCGGGGAGCTGTTTTTT.

This chain connects TRBV5-4 to TRBJ2-3, with a weak D call TRBD2 (5 bases). Germline V gene data show CDR1 as SGHNT and CDR2 as YYREEE (reference sequence). V lost 0 bases, J lost 4 bases, and 12 bases lay in between. CDR3 size: 15 residues. In nucleotides, the CDR3 is TGTGCCAGCAGCTTGGACCTCAGAGGGCCAGATACGCAGTATTTT. Translation gives CASSLDLRGPDTQYF.

The rearrangement joins TRBV29-1 to TRBJ1-3; D gene uncertain. This CDR3 has 12 residues. The germline gives CDR1 SQVTM, CDR2 ANQGSEA. Trimming left V 8 bases short and J 0 bases short, with 8 bases between. The CDR3 sequence: CSYLSSGNTIYF. The CDR3 DNA sequence: TGCAGCTACCTGAGCTCTGGAAACACCATATATTTT.

This clone appeared a single time. The chain has TRBV3-1 (or the pseudogene TRBV3-2) and TRBJ2-2; 8 bases are a match to TRBD2. V was pared by 8 bases and J by 2 bases, with 4 bases of the junction left unmatched. Germline V gene sequence: CDR1 LGHDT, CDR2 YNNKEL (reference sequence). This CDR3 contains 14 residues. This CDR3 is CASSWTSNTGELFF. The CDR3, as DNA: TGTGCCAGCTCCTGGACTAGCAACACCGGGGAGCTGTTTTTT.

The V and J genes are TRBV19 and TRBJ1-2, with D tentatively TRBD1 (5 bases). The ends were cut back, 4 bases at V and 8 bases at J, with 11 bases in the middle. Germline CDR1 and CDR2: LNHDA and SQIVND (reference sequence). The CDR3 is 12 amino acids. This CDR3 reads CASSRQGGGYTF. The CDR3 nucleotides read TGTGCCAGTAGTAGGCAGGGAGGGGGCTACACCTTC.

The CDR3 sequence is CASSLTRTGNTIYF. As DNA, the CDR3 is TGTGCCAGCAGCTTAACGAGGACTGGAAACACCATATATTTT. The V gene is TRBV7-3, the J gene TRBJ1-3, with unresolved D. V lost 0 bases and J lost 2, with 5 bases in between. Germline CDR1 and CDR2: SGHTA and FQGTGA. CDR3 length: 14 amino acids.

This clone was detected once. The chain uses TRBV25-1 and TRBJ1-6, with D perhaps matching TRBD1 (6 bases). Trimming stripped 4 bases from V and 4 bases from J, with 11 bases between. This CDR3 contains 15 residues. Per germline, CDR1 MGHDK and CDR2 SYGVNS. The CDR3 here is CASSARGGYNSPLHF. CDR3 nucleotides: TGTGCCAGCAGTGCCAGGGGAGGGTATAATTCACCCCTCCACTTT.

For this clone: Germline is not matched at one junction end, which may reflect a read error. This sequence joins TRBV6-5 and TRBJ2-5; 7 bases line up with TRBD2. This CDR3 is 13 amino acids long. Germline loops: CDR1 MNHEY, CDR2 SVGAGI. CDR3 loop: CASSTDGGLTPYF. The CDR3 nucleotides are TGTGCCAGCAGTACGGATGGGGGACTAACCCCGTACTTC.

J is TRBJ2-7 and V is TRBV2; 8 bases fit TRBD2. Germline lookup yields CDR1 SNHLY and CDR2 FYNNEI. There are 14 residues in the CDR3. V gave up 5 bases and J gave up 6 bases; unmatched junction bases: 9. CDR3 DNA: TGTGCCAGCAGTCCTGGGACTAGTTTGGGCGAGCAGTACTTC. Translation: CASSPGTSLGEQYF.

This clone was observed a few times. V and J are TRBV19 and TRBJ1-2; tentatively, D is TRBD1 (5 bases). The CDR3 is 13 amino acids. The V gene's germline CDR1 is LNHDA and CDR2 SQIVND (reference sequence). V was cut by 7 bases and J by 6 bases, with 15 bases left in between. The CDR3 here is CASMGRNIDGYTF. The CDR3 region has the DNA TGTGCCAGTATGGGGCGTAATATCGATGGCTACACCTTC.

The chain links TRBV7-9 to TRBJ2-7, with 9 positions matching TRBD1. Trimming at V came to 4 bases and at J to 2 bases, leaving 9 bases not matched to a gene. The CDR3 spans 16 residues. Germline V gives CDR1 SEHNR, CDR2 FQNEAQ (reference sequence). The CDR3, as DNA: TGTGCCAGCAGCTCGGGACAGGGAAAAATCACCTACGAGCAGTACTTC. Its protein is CASSSGQGKITYEQYF.

This clone was seen only a few times. Additional DNA sequences in this sample encode the identical CDR3. The chain couples TRBV5-1 to TRBJ2-5; D gene uncertain. Trimming pared 4 bases from V and 2 bases from J, leaving 3 bases between. Germline CDR1 reads SGHRS; CDR2 reads YFSETQ. This CDR3 has 11 amino acids. The CDR3 is CASSLQETQYF. CDR3 in DNA: TGCGCCAGCAGCCTACAAGAGACCCAGTACTTC.

The V and J genes are TRBV29-1 and TRBJ2-3, with a tentative D call TRBD1 (5 bases). Deletions cut 4 bases from V and 6 bases from J, with 8 bases between. The CDR3 contains 11 residues. The germline V gene has CDR1 SQVTM and CDR2 ANQGSEA. For the CDR3, the DNA is TGCAGCGTTGCAGGGAAGGATACGCAGTATTTT. Protein product: CSVAGKDTQYF.

The chain is built from TRBV2 and TRBJ1-2; 8 positions match TRBD1. The CDR3 runs to 14 residues. Germline CDR1 reads SNHLY; CDR2 reads FYNNEI. V lost 9 bases, J lost 4 bases, and 10 bases stayed unmatched. The DNA of the CDR3 is TGTGCCAGTAGGGCCCCCGGACAGGGCTATGGCTACACCTTC. Its translation: CASRAPGQGYGYTF.

V and J are TRBV9 and TRBJ1-1; D is possibly TRBD1 (6 bases). The ends were cut back, 4 bases at V and 1 base at J, with 8 bases in the middle. Germline V gene data show CDR1 as SGDLS and CDR2 as YYNGEE. This CDR3 has 13 amino acids. The CDR3 sequence: CASSRTANTEAFF. The CDR3 nucleotides are TGTGCCAGCAGCCGGACAGCGAACACTGAAGCTTTCTTT.

V gene TRBV5-6 combines with J gene TRBJ2-7, with TRBD1 matching 10 bases. This CDR3 spans 16 amino acids. V shed 4 bases, J shed 2 bases, and the junction held 9 bases outside the gene matches. Germline CDR1 is SGHDT and CDR2 is YYEEEE. CDR3 loop: CASSRIRDRGAYEQYF. The CDR3 coding sequence is TGTGCCAGCAGCAGAATCCGGGACAGGGGAGCCTACGAGCAGTACTTC.

The V gene is TRBV19, the J gene TRBJ1-1; 10 nucleotides align to TRBD1. The germline CDR1 and CDR2 sequences are LNHDA and SQIVND (reference sequence). V lost 6 bases, J lost 11 bases, and 9 bases stayed unmatched. CDR3 length: 13 residues. The DNA for the CDR3 is TGTGCCAGTAGGTCCGGGACAGGGGTTCGTGCTTTCTTT. It translates to CASRSGTGVRAFF.

The rearrangement joins TRBV21-1 to TRBJ2-1; whether TRBD2, the table's D call, matches the DNA was not checked. TRBV21-1 is classified as a pseudogene. This CDR3 has 16 residues. The CDR3 here is CATKTGSGGPYNEQFF. The CDR3 bases are TGTGCCACTAAAACCGGGAGCGGGGGGCCCTACAATGAGCAGTTCTTC.

This chain uses TRBV5-4 with TRBJ2-3, with D possibly TRBD2 on 7 matching bases. Trimming stripped 5 bases from V and 2 bases from J, with 12 bases between. The CDR3 consists of 14 residues. The V gene's germline CDR1 is SGHNT and CDR2 YYREEE (reference sequence). The CDR3 DNA is TGTGCCAGCAGTACGGGGGGCTACACAGATACGCAGTATTTT. Amino acid sequence: CASSTGGYTDTQYF.

The V gene is TRBV10-3, the J gene TRBJ2-1; 7 bases agree with TRBD2. The CDR3 length is 15 residues. With 0 bases clipped from V and 4 bases from J, the junction kept 3 bases outside the gene matches. Germline V lookup: CDR1 ENHRY, CDR2 SYGVKD. The CDR3 region is CAISESGGGYNEQFF. The CDR3 bases are TGTGCCATCAGTGAGTCGGGGGGAGGGTACAATGAGCAGTTCTTC.

The rearrangement links TRBV7-9 to TRBJ2-1; no definite D call. The length of the CDR3 is 15 residues. Deletions cut 4 bases from V and 0 bases from J, with 10 bases between. CDR1 and CDR2 from the germline V gene are SEHNR and FQNEAQ (reference sequence). CDR3 protein: CASSSTRSSYNEQFF. The CDR3 region has the DNA TGTGCCAGCAGCTCCACTCGGAGCTCCTACAATGAGCAGTTCTTC.

The chain couples TRBV11-3 to TRBJ2-7; 9 nucleotides match TRBD1. J gave up 2 bases and V 5 bases, and 4 bases lay outside the gene matches. The CDR3 totals 14 residues. Looked up from germline, CDR1 is SGHNT and CDR2 is YENEEA. CDR3 in DNA: TGTGCCAGCAGCCTAGGACAGGGGACCTACGAGCAGTACTTC. Its protein is CASSLGQGTYEQYF.

The gene calls are TRBV3-1 (or the pseudogene TRBV3-2) and TRBJ1-1; 8 bases fit TRBD1. The CDR3 contains 12 residues. Germline V gene lookup returns CDR1 LGHDT and CDR2 YNNKEL (reference sequence). Trimming cost V 4 bases and J 11 bases; bases outside gene matches: 6. The CDR3 nucleotides are TGTGCCAGCAGCCCCGACAGGGGAAGGGCTTTCTTT. This codes for CASSPDRGRAFF.

The chain recombines TRBV7-8 with TRBJ2-1; the D gene is possibly TRBD2 (5 bases). Trimming removed 4 bases from V and 0 bases from J, with 10 bases in between. Germline V gene data show CDR1 as SGHVS and CDR2 as FQNEAQ. There are 15 residues in the CDR3. Written as DNA, the CDR3 is TGTGCCAGCAGCTATTCTAGCAGCTCCTACAATGAGCAGTTCTTC. Amino acid sequence: CASSYSSSSYNEQFF.

The chain has TRBV7-2 and TRBJ1-2, with 7 positions matching TRBD1. Trimming removed 5 bases from V and 1 base from J; junction bases left unmatched: 4. The CDR3 totals 14 residues. Germline CDR1 and CDR2: SGHTA and FQGNSA. The CDR3 DNA follows: TGTGCCAGCAGCCCGCAGGGGGGTAACTATGGCTACACCTTC. Its protein is CASSPQGGNYGYTF.